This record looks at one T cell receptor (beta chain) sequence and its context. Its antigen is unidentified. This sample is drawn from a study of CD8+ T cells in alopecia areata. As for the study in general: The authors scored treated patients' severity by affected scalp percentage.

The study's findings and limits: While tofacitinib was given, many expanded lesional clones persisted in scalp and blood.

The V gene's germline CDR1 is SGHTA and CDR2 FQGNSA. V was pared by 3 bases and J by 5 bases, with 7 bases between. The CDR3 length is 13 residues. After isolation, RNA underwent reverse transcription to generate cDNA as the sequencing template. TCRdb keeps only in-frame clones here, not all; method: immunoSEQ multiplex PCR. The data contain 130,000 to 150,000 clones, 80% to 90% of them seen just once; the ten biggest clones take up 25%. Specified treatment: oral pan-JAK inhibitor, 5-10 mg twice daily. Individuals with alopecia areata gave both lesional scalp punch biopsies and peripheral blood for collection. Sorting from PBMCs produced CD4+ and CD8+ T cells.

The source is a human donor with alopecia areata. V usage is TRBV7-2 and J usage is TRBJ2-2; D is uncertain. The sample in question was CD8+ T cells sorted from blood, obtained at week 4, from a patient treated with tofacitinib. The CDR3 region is CASSFSLTGELFF. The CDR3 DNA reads TGTGCCAGCAGCTTTAGCCTTACCGGGGAGCTGTTTTTT. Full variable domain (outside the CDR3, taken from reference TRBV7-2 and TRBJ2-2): GAGVSQSPSNKVTEKGKDVELRCDPISGHTALYWYRQSLGQGLEFLIYFQGNSAPDKSGLPSDRFSAERTGGSVSTLTIQRTQQEDSAVYLCASSFSLTGELFFGEGSRLTVL.